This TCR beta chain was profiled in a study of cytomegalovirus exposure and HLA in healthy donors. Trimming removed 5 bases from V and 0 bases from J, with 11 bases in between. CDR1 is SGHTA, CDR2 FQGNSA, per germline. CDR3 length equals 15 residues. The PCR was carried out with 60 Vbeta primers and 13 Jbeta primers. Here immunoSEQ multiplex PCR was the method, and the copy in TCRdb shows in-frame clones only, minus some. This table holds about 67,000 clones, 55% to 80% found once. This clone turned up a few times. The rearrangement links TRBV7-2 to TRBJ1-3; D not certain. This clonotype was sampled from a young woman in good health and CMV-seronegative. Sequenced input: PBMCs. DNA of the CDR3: TGTGCCAGCAGCCCCGGGGTAACCTCTGGAAACACCATATATTTT. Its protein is CASSPGVTSGNTIYF.